This T cell receptor (beta chain) was recorded in a study of Ad26.COV2.S vaccination and SARS-CoV-2 variants (dated by TCRdb to the early 2020s). Describing the broader study: Donors in the vaccine arm were drawn from COV1001, a phase I-IIa trial of Ad26.COV2.S in healthy adults that was multicentre, randomized, double-blind and placebo-controlled. Ad26.COV2.S was administered intramuscularly at a dose of 5x10^10 or 1x10^11 viral particles, either as one shot or as two shots given 56 days apart. Sequencing of the TCRbeta repertoire served to evaluate the specificity and breadth of SARS-CoV-2-reactive T cell receptors following Ad26.COV2.S vaccination. The TCR-sequenced set comprised around 30 samples: about 19 Ad26.COV2.S vaccine recipients, 5 placebo recipients and 8 SARS-CoV-2 convalescent individuals. Participants in the trial were split at random into five groups of five each, receiving low-dose or high-dose Ad26.COV2.S once or twice, or else placebo on both occasions. Investigators remained blinded to trial group allocation during experiments and outcome assessment.

Taken from cysteine to phenylalanine, the CDR3 has 14 residues. The sequence is cut down to CDR3 DNA, 42 bases in frame from base 1. V sheds 5 bases and J sheds 1 base, leaving 9 bases between their ends. The germline V gene specifies SGHNT as CDR1 and YENEEA as CDR2. What the treatment or condition label conveys for this sample: roughly 18 received Ad26.COV2.S at low or high dose, single or two shots; about 5 received placebo; per-sample allocation not given. For vaccine and placebo recipients, repertoires were sequenced using samples collected on day 63 after the first injection. Cohort 1b enrolled about two dozen adults aged 18-55 years at a single site in Boston, USA, between 29 July and 7 August 2020. Ad26.COV2.S consisted of a replication-incompetent adenovirus type 26 vector by which a prefusion-stabilized SARS-CoV-2 spike protein from the original Wuhan strain was expressed. General findings and caveats noted by the study authors: Substantial breadth of spike-specific CD8+ and CD4+ T cell responses was reported after vaccination. The authors noted that total T cell responses may have been underestimated by the TCR breadth and depth analyses. Comparable non-spike TCR breadth was observed between vaccine and placebo recipients, consistent with only spike being contained in the vaccine. Ad26.COV2.S recipients had higher spike-specific TCR breadth than placebo recipients (P = 0.0014). Comparing responses between vaccine doses or regimens was not something the study was powered to do.

Worth noting for this clone: This receptor's antigen is unknown. No base-level quality is on record; no much larger clone is a single base apart.

The immunoSEQ Assay was the method used to sequence TCRbeta CDR3 regions. After extraction, genomic DNA underwent amplification by bias-controlled multiplex PCR, followed by high-throughput sequencing. As for how the authors treated the data: To quantify the absolute abundance of each unique TCRbeta CDR3 region, sequences were collapsed and filtered. T cell fraction was estimated by normalizing TCRbeta template counts to usable DNA, which was measured by amplifying reference genes present in all nucleated cells. Repertoire TCRs were annotated as SARS-CoV-2-specific by exact matching of V gene, CDR3 amino acid sequence and J gene to a known reactive TCR set. The reference SARS-CoV-2 TCR set was derived from MIRA and filtered for enrichment in COVID-19-positive ImmuneCODE repertoires, a step that removed public or cross-reactive TCRs. Using the MIRA antigens, annotated TCRs were further analysed by specific ORF or by position within an ORF. Breadth was defined as the number of annotated unique rearrangements divided by the total number of unique productive rearrangements, and depth was defined as the summed frequency of the annotated unique rearrangements. Two-sided Wilcoxon rank-sum tests were applied when comparing TCR breadth between groups. As stored in TCRdb, this immuneACCESS dataset retains in-frame rearrangements with V and J assigned. A fraction of the clones does not appear; measured against another copy, unresolved V genes explain less than half of the discrepancy, and the remainder lacks a known reason. The DNA was the basis for D and trimming; V, J and clone size are from that table. The sample table shows some 300,000 clones, and roughly 86% are seen once. Of the sample, roughly 2.1% is held by the ten largest clones.

The chain employs TRBV11-3 and TRBJ2-1; the D region possibly corresponds to TRBD2 (6 bases align). The sample consisted of peripheral blood, taken in a trial of Ad26.COV2.S vaccine versus placebo. The TCR sequence derives from a person aged 18 to 65 who received the Ad26.COV2.S COVID-19 vaccine or a placebo. The DNA sequence follows: TGTGCCAGCAGCCCGGGGAGGTCCTACAATGAGCAGTTCTTC. Its product reads: CASSPGRSYNEQFF.